This T cell receptor (beta chain) was sequenced in a study of shared clonotypes between healthy human individuals. From CD4+ cells came CD45RA+ naive and CD45RA-negative memory subsets. On this clone itself: Its antigen is still unknown. This sequence may be a read error, since a much larger clone differs from it by one base.

Investigators spread the genomic DNA of each subset evenly over several immunoSEQ plates. Here immunoSEQ multiplex PCR was the method, and the copy in TCRdb shows in-frame clones only, minus some. The profile covers about 1 million clones, with about 75% appearing a single time and approximately 1.5% taken by the ten largest. Study-wide findings and caveats: Between several donors, naive CD4 clonotypes were shared at a level of approximately 5%.

The sample taken for sequencing was memory CD4+ T cells sorted from blood. Specified subset: CD45RA-negative fraction. This clonotype was obtained from a young man in good health.

CDR3 coding DNA: TGTGCCAGCAGCTTAGATATGGGGAACACTGAAGCTTTCTTT. Protein sequence: CASSLDMGNTEAFF. This chain links TRBV7-2 with TRBJ1-1, with D unresolved. V lost 1 base and J lost 1, with 7 bases in between. From germline, CDR1 is SGHTA and CDR2 FQGNSA. The CDR3 runs 14 residues. The full variable domain, its missing parts supplied by reference TRBV7-2 and TRBJ1-1, is GAGVSQSPSNKVTEKGKDVELRCDPISGHTALYWYRQSLGQGLEFLIYFQGNSAPDKSGLPSDRFSAERTGGSVSTLTIQRTQQEDSAVYLCASSLDMGNTEAFFGQGTRLTVV.